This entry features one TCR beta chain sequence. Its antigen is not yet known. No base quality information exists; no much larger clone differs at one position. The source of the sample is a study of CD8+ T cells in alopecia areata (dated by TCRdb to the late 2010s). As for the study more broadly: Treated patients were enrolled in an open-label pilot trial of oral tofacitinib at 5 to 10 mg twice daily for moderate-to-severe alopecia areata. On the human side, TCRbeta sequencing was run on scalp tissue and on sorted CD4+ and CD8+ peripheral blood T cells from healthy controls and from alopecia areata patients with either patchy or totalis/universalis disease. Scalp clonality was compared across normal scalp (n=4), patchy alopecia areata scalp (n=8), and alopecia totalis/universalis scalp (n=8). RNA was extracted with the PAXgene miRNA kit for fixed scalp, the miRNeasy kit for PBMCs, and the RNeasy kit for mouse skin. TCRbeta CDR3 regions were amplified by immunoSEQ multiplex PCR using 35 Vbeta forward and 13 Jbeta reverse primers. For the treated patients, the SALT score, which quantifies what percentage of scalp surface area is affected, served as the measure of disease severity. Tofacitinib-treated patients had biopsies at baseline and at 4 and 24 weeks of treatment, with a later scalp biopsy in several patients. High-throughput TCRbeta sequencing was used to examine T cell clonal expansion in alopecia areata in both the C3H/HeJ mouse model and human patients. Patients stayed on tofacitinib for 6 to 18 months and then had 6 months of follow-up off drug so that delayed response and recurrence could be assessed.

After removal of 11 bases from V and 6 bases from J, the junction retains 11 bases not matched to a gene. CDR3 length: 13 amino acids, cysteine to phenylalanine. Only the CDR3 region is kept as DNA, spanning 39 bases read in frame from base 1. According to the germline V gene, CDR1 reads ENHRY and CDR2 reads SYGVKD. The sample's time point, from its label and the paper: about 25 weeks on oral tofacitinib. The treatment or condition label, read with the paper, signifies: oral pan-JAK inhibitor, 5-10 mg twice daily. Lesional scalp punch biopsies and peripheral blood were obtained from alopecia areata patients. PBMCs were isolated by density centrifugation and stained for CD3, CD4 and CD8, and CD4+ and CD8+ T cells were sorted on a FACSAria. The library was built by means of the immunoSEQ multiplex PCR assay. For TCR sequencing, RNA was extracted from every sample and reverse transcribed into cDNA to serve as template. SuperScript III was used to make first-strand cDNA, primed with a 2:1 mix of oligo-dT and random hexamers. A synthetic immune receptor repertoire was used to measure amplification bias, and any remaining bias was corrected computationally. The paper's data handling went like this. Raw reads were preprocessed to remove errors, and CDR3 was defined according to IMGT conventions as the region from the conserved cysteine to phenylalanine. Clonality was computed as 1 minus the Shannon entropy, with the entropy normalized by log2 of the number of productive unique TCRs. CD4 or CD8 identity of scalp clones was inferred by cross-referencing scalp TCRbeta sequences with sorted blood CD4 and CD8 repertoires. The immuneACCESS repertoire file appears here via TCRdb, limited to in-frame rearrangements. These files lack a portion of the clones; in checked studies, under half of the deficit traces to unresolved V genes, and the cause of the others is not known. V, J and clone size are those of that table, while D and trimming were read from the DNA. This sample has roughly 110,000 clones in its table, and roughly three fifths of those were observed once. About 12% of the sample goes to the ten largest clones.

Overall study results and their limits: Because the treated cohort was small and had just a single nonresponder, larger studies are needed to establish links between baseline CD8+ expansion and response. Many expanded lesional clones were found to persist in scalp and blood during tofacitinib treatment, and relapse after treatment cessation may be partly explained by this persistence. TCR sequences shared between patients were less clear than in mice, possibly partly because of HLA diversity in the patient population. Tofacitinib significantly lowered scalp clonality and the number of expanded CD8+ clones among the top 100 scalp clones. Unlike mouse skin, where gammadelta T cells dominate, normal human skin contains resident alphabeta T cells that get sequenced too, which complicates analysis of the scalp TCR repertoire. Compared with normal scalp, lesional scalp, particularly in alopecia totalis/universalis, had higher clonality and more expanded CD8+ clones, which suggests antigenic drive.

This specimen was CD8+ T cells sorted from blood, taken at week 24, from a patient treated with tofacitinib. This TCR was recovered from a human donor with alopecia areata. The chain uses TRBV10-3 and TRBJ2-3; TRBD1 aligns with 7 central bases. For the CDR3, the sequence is CAALRDSADTQYF. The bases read TGTGCCGCGCTCCGGGACAGCGCGGATACGCAGTATTTT.